These 10 T cell receptor beta chains came from one sample sequenced in a study of PD-L1 blockade in urothelial cancer. Time point in this sample: pretreatment peripheral blood. The table came from immunoSEQ multiplex PCR; TCRdb's copy has only in-frame clones and leaves some out. The repertoire includes under 95,000 clones, around 85% of them detected once, and approximately 15% sits in the top ten. This material consisted of PBMCs, taken around atezolizumab (anti-PD-L1) treatment. The receptors originated from a man aged 55 to 69 with urothelial cancer.

This chain links TRBV7-9 with TRBJ1-3, with a possible D match to TRBD1 (5 bases). Deletions cut 5 bases from V and 0 bases from J, with 11 bases between. Germline V gene data show CDR1 as SEHNR and CDR2 as FQNEAQ (reference sequence). There are 15 residues in the CDR3. The CDR3 spells CASSANRPSGNTIYF. The CDR3 DNA reads TGTGCCAGCAGCGCGAACAGGCCCTCTGGAAACACCATATATTTT.

J is TRBJ2-7 and V is TRBV5-6, with a possible D match to TRBD1 (6 bases). The germline V and J ends were trimmed by 4 bases and 6 bases, with 11 bases remaining between them. CDR3 length equals 12 residues. Germline V gives CDR1 SGHDT, CDR2 YYEEEE. The DNA of the CDR3 is TGTGCCAGCAGCCGGGGACAACCCGAGCAGTACTTC. This encodes CASSRGQPEQYF.

The CDR3 region is CASSPGLAGGGKETQYF. The CDR3 nucleotides read TGTGCCAGCTCACCTGGACTAGCGGGAGGGGGAAAAGAGACCCAGTACTTC. The chain has TRBV18 and TRBJ2-5, with 15 bases that match TRBD2. Germline trimming cut 3 bases from V and 3 bases from J; bases unmatched to any gene: 5. Germline V gene lookup returns CDR1 KGHSH and CDR2 LQKENI. The length of the CDR3 is 17 residues.

The V gene is TRBV5-6, the J gene TRBJ2-7; 10 bases are a match to TRBD1. The CDR3 is 13 residues long. V shed 0 bases, J shed 6 bases, and the junction held 0 bases outside the gene matches. Germline V lookup: CDR1 SGHDT, CDR2 YYEEEE. The CDR3 DNA reads as TGTGCCAGCAGCTTGGGGACAGGGGGCGAGCAGTACTTC. Its protein is CASSLGTGGEQYF.

In its sample, this clone was seen once. The rearrangement links TRBV9 to TRBJ2-3; D is perhaps TRBD2 (6 bases). V was pared by 0 bases and J by 0 bases, with 17 bases between. The CDR3 contains 18 residues. CDR1 and CDR2 from the germline V gene are SGDLS and YYNGEE. CDR3 nucleotide sequence: TGTGCCAGCAGCGTAGGAATCGCGGGGAGAGTTAGCACAGATACGCAGTATTTT. Translated: CASSVGIAGRVSTDTQYF.

The V call is TRBV19, the J call TRBJ2-7; TRBD2 is a possible D gene (6 bases). Germline V lookup: CDR1 LNHDA, CDR2 SQIVND (reference sequence). Trimming removed 4 bases from V and 0 bases from J, with 13 bases in between. This CDR3 is 15 amino acids long. The CDR3 DNA follows: TGTGCCAGTAGTACCCCCCACGGGGGCTCCTACGAGCAGTACTTC. Its translation: CASSTPHGGSYEQYF.

The chain combines TRBV12-5 with TRBJ1-2; the D is unclear. Per germline, CDR1 LGHNT and CDR2 FRNRAP. The ends were cut back, 5 bases at V and 8 bases at J, with 18 bases in the middle. The CDR3 contains 14 residues. CDR3 residues: CASGPSRYSTGYTF. DNA of the CDR3: TGTGCTAGTGGTCCCTCTCGTTACAGTACCGGCTACACCTTC. The full variable domain, in which reference TRBV12-5 and TRBJ1-2 provide the parts outside the CDR3, is DARVTQTPRHKVTEMGQEVTMRCQPILGHNTVFWYRQTMMQGLELLAYFRNRAPLDDSGMPKDRFSAEMPDATLATLKIQPSEPRDSAVYFCASGPSRYSTGYTFGSGTRLTVV.

The chain recombines TRBV2 with TRBJ2-7; no clear D. The CDR3 length is 12 residues. Trimming cost V 0 bases and J 9 bases, with 9 bases left between them. The germline V gene has CDR1 SNHLY and CDR2 FYNNEI. The CDR3 nucleotides are TGTGCCAGCAGTGAAGCATGGAGTTTGCAGTACTTC. Amino acid sequence: CASSEAWSLQYF.

The V gene is TRBV19, the J gene TRBJ2-2, with unresolved D. The ends were cut back, 5 bases at V and 2 bases at J, with 6 bases in the middle. This CDR3 region has 13 residues. The germline gives CDR1 LNHDA, CDR2 SQIVND (reference sequence). CDR3 protein: CASSLLNTGELFF. DNA of the CDR3: TGTGCCAGTAGTCTACTAAACACCGGGGAGCTGTTTTTT.

This chain uses TRBV5-6 with TRBJ1-3, with a tentative D call TRBD1 (6 bases). CDR1 SGHDT and CDR2 YYEEEE come from the germline V gene. The CDR3 totals 13 residues. The V end was cut by 6 bases, the J end by 3 bases, with 10 bases between. Here the CDR3 reads CASTRDIGNTIYF. CDR3 sequence (DNA): TGTGCCAGCACCAGGGACATTGGAAACACCATATATTTT.